This TCR beta chain emerged from a study of T cell repertoires in cytomegalovirus infection. Study information: HLA-B-restricted CMV epitopes that are well studied were used alongside recently identified HLA-C-restricted ones. Evidence of both CMV infection and a matching HLA type came from public TCR beta signatures. Broader study findings: The study identified carriers of CMV plus the relevant HLA from cumulative public TCR beta family frequency. Dominant in the ex vivo response were TCR beta clonotypes restricted by HLA-C and specific for CMV.

The V and J ends lost 5 bases and 7 bases respectively, with 5 bases between them. CDR3 size: 10 residues. Germline values: CDR1 SGHVT, CDR2 SQSDAQ. TCRdb processed the reads anew with MiXCR; each CDR3 protein has one entry. Of around 310,000 distinct CDR3 sequences in the sample, roughly 28% are singletons; the top ten hold roughly 20%. Concerning this clonotype itself: Antigen unknown.

The sample was cultured PBMCs, taken from culture after CMV antigen stimulation. The chain carries TRBV7-4 and TRBJ1-1; no clear D. This receptor was taken from a human donor in good health (CMV status not recorded). Some clones in this sample may be carry-over from other donors' samples. In nucleotides, the CDR3 is TGTGCCAGCAGCCGGGGTGAAGCTTTCTTT. Translating gives CASSRGEAFF.